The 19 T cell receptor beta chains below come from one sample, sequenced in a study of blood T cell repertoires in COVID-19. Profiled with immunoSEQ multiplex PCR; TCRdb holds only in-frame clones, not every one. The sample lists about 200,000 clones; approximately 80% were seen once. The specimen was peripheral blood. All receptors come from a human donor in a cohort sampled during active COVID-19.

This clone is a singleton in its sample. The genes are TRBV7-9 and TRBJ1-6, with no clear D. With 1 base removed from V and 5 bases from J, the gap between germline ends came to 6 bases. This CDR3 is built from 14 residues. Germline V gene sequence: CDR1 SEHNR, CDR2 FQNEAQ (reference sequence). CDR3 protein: CASSLDTDNSPLHF. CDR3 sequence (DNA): TGTGCCAGCAGCTTAGACACAGATAATTCACCCCTCCACTTT.

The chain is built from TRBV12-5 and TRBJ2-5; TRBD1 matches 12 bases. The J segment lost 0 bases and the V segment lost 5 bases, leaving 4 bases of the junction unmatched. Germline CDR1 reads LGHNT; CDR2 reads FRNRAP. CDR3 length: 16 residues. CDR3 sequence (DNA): TGTGCTAGTGGTCCCGGGACAGGGGGCTACCAAGAGACCCAGTACTTC. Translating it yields CASGPGTGGYQETQYF.

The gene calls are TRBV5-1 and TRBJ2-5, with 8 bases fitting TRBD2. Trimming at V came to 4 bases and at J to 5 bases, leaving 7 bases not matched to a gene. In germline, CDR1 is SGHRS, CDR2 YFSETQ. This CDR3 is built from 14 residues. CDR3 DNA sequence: TGCGCCAGCAGCCCGGGACTAGGAGGGGAGACCCAGTACTTC. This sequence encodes CASSPGLGGETQYF.

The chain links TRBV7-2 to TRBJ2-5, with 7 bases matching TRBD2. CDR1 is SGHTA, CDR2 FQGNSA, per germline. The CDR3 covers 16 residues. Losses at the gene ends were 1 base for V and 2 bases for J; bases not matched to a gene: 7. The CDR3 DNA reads TGTGCCAGCAGCTTAGTTCCGGGACTACAACAAGAGACCCAGTACTTC. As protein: CASSLVPGLQQETQYF.

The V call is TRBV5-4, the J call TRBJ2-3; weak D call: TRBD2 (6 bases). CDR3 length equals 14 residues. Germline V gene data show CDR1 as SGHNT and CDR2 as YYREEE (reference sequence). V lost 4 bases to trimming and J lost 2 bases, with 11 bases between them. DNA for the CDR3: TGTGCCAGCAGCAAGGGAGGATACACAGATACGCAGTATTTT. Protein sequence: CASSKGGYTDTQYF.

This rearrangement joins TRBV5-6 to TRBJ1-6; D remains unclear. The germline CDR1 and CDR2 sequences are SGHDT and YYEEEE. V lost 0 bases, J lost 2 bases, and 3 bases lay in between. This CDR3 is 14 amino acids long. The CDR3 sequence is CASSLGTYNSPLHF. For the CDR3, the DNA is TGTGCCAGCAGCTTGGGTACCTATAATTCACCCCTCCACTTT.

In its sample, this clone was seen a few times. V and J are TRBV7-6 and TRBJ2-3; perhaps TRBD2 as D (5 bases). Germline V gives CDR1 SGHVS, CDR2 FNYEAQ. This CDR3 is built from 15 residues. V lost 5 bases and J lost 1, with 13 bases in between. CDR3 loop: CASSLRGLGTDTQYF. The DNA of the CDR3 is TGTGCCAGCAGCCTTCGGGGTCTCGGCACAGATACGCAGTATTTT.

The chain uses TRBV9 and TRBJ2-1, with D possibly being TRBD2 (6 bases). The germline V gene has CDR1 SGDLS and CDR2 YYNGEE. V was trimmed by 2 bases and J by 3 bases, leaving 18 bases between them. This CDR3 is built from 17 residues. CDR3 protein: CASSVREGTFLYNEQFF. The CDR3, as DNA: TGTGCCAGCAGCGTCCGGGAAGGGACTTTCCTCTACAATGAGCAGTTCTTC.

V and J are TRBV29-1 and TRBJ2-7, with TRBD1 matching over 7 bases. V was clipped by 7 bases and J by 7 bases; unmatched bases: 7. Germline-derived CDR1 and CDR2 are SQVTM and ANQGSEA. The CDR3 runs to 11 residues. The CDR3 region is CSAGQAREQYF. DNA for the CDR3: TGCAGCGCCGGACAGGCTAGAGAGCAGTACTTC.

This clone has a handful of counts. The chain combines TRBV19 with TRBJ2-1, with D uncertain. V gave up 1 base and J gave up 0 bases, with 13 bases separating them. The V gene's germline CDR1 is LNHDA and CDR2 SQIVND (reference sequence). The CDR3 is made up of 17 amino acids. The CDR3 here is CASSIGGALSSYNEQFF. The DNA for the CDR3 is TGTGCCAGTAGTATAGGTGGAGCCCTTAGCTCCTACAATGAGCAGTTCTTC.

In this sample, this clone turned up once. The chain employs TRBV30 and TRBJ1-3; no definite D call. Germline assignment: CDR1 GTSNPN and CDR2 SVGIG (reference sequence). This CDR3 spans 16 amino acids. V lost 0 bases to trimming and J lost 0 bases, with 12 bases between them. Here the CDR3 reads CAWSVSDLSSGNTIYF. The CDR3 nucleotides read TGTGCCTGGAGTGTATCGGACTTATCCTCTGGAAACACCATATATTTT.

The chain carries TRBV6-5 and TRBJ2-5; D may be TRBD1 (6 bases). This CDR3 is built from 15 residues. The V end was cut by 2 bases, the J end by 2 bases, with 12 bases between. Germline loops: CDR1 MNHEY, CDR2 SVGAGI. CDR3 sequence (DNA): TGTGCCAGCAGTTACACAGGGCGGGTTCAAGAGACCCAGTACTTC. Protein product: CASSYTGRVQETQYF.

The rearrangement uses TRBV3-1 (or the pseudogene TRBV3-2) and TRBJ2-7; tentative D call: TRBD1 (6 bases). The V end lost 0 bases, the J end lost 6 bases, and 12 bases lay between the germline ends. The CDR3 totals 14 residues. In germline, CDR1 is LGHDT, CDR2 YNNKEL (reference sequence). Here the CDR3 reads CASSQDGSGVEQYF. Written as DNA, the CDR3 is TGTGCCAGCAGCCAAGATGGCTCAGGGGTCGAGCAGTACTTC.

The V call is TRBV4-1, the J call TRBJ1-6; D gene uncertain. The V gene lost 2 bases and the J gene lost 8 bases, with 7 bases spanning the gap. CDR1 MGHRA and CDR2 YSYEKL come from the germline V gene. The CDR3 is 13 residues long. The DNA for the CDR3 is TGCGCCAGCAGCCAAAGCCACGATTCACCCCTCCACTTT. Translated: CASSQSHDSPLHF.

In nucleotides, the CDR3 is TGCGCCAGCAGCCCAGGGACAGGGTCTCCATACCTTGAAGCTTTCTTT. Protein product: CASSPGTGSPYLEAFF. The chain combines TRBV5-1 with TRBJ1-1; 9 bases align to TRBD1. Trimming at V came to 4 bases and at J to 7 bases, leaving 14 bases not matched to a gene. Per germline, CDR1 SGHRS and CDR2 YFSETQ. The CDR3 consists of 16 residues. Based on the CDR3 plus reference TRBV5-1 and TRBJ1-1, the full variable domain is KAGVTQTPRYLIKTRGQQVTLSCSPISGHRSVSWYQQTPGQGLQFLFEYFSETQRNKGNFPGRFSGRQFSNSRSEMNVSTLELGDSALYLCASSPGTGSPYLEAFFGQGTRLTVV.

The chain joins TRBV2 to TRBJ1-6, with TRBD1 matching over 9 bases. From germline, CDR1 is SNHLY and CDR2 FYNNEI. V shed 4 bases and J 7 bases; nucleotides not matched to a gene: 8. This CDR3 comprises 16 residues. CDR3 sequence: CASSARTGAWNSPLHF. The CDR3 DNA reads TGTGCCAGCAGTGCGCGGACAGGGGCTTGGAATTCACCCCTCCACTTT. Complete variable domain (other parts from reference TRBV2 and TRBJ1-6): EPEVTQTPSHQVTQMGQEVILRCVPISNHLYFYWYRQILGQKVEFLVSFYNNEISEKSEIFDDQFSVERPDGSNFTLKIRSTKLEDSAMYFCASSARTGAWNSPLHFGNGTRLTVT.

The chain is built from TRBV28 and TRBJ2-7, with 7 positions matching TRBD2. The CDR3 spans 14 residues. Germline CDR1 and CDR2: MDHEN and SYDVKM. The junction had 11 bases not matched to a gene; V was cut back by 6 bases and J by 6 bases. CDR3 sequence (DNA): TGTGCCAGCAGCAAGGGACCGCGCGGGGGCGAGCAGTACTTC. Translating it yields CASSKGPRGGEQYF.

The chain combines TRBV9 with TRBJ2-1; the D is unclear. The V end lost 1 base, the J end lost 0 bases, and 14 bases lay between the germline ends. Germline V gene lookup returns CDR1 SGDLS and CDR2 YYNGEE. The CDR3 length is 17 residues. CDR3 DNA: TGTGCCAGCAGCGTAAGAAAAACCCTGAGCTCCTACAATGAGCAGTTCTTC. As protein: CASSVRKTLSSYNEQFF.

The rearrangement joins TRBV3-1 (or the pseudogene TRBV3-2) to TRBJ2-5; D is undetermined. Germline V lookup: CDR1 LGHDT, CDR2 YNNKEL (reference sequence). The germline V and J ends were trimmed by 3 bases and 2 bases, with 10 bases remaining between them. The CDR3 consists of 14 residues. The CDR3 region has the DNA TGTGCCAGCAGCCAGAGGCAGCAACAAGAGACCCAGTACTTC. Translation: CASSQRQQQETQYF.